These T cell receptor beta chains were read from a single sample in a study of identical twins. TCRdb re-derived calls from the 5' RACE reads in MiXCR, one entry per CDR3 protein. There are 230,000 or so distinct CDR3 sequences in the sample; roughly 8% occur only once, and less than 4% lies in the top ten. These data also formed part of another study, on yellow fever vaccine responses in identical twins.

The sequenced sample consisted of CD8+ T cells sorted from blood. These receptors all come from a woman under 30 in good health. Both conserved end residues are part of each CDR3. The order of the fields is J gene, clone size, D gene, V gene, CDR3 DNA, CDR3 protein. The D gene is left open where the match is weak. Rows may omit the clone size; those that give it use once, few, many or a size class.

TRBJ1-2 many . TRBV12-3/TRBV12-4 TGTGCCAGCAGTTTTGGGCCAGGAGTCAACTATGGCTACACCTTC CASSFGPGVNYGYTF
TRBJ2-7 many . TRBV29-1 TGCAGCGTAGAGACAGGCCGCTCCTACGAGCAGTACTTC CSVETGRSYEQYF
TRBJ2-7 . TRBD1 TRBV10-3 TGTGCCGCCCTTTGTAACCCTTTGAAACAGGGGCTCCCGACCTACGAGCAGTACTTC CAALCNPLKQGLPTYEQYF
TRBJ2-1 many TRBD1 TRBV14 TGTGCCAGCAGCCCCCGAGGGGGCTTGGTGGACAATGAGCAGTTCTTC CASSPRGGLVDNEQFF
TRBJ1-1 few TRBD1 TRBV12-3/TRBV12-4 TGTGCCAGCAGTTTCGACAGGGGATTTACTGAAGCTTTCTTT CASSFDRGFTEAFF
TRBJ2-7 many TRBD1 TRBV29-1 TGCAGCGCCCTGACAGGGGGTCCCTACGAGCAGTACTTC CSALTGGPYEQYF
TRBJ2-7 few . TRBV20-1 TGCAGTGCTAGAGTATGGGCGTCCGACGAGCAGTACTTC CSARVWASDEQYF
TRBJ2-3 . . TRBV12-3/TRBV12-4 TGTGCCAGCAGTGCCCCTAGCACAGATACGCAGTATTTT CASSAPSTDTQYF
TRBJ2-5 . . TRBV7-9 TGTGCCAGCAGCACTAACGACCGCTTCGGGGCTCAAGAGACCCAGTACTTC CASSTNDRFGAQETQYF
TRBJ2-1 . . TRBV6-4 TGTGCCAGCAGTGCCGGGGACTCCTCCTACAATGAGCAGTTCTTC CASSAGDSSYNEQFF
TRBJ2-1 few . TRBV20-1 TGCAGCCACGGGGAGAGCTCCTACAATGAGCAGTTCTTC CSHGESSYNEQFF
TRBJ2-1 many . TRBV12-3/TRBV12-4 TGTGCCAGCAGTTTCAGTAGTGAGCAGTTCTTC CASSFSSEQFF
TRBJ2-3 . . TRBV4-3 TGCGCCAGCAGCCAATTTACGGGCACAGATACGCAGTATTTT CASSQFTGTDTQYF
TRBJ2-7 . . TRBV4-1 TGCGCCAGCAGCCAAGATCGCGGACGGTATTCCTACGAGCAGTACTTC CASSQDRGRYSYEQYF
TRBJ2-7 few . TRBV4-1 TGCGCCAGCAGCCAAGATCCAGGGGGGGACTACGAGCAGTACTTC CASSQDPGGDYEQYF
TRBJ2-6 . TRBD2 TRBV29-1 TGCAGCGTCAAGACTAGCGGGAGTTTGGCTGGGGCCAACGTCCTGACTTTC CSVKTSGSLAGANVLTF
TRBJ2-1 . . TRBV29-1 TGCAGCGTTGAAGGACCCGATGGGACGGACCGCTTCTTC CSVEGPDGTDRFF
TRBJ2-3 . . TRBV20-1 TGCAGTGCCCAGCTAGTCTCGCCCACAGATACGCAGTATTTT CSAQLVSPTDTQYF
TRBJ2-1 . TRBD2 TRBV27 TGTGCCAGCAGCCCTTTGGGGACTAGCGGGATAAATGAGCAGTTCTTC CASSPLGTSGINEQFF
TRBJ2-1 . . TRBV20-1 TGCAGTGCTAGGGTCCTCCGGGACCGGTCATACAATGAGCAGTTCTTC CSARVLRDRSYNEQFF
TRBJ2-7 . TRBD2 TRBV7-2 TGTGCCAGCAGCCTAACGGGACTAGGGTTCGAGCAGTACTTC CASSLTGLGFEQYF
TRBJ2-7 . TRBD1 TRBV6-4 TGTGCCAGCAGCGACGACAGGGTTCCCTACGAGCAGTACTTC CASSDDRVPYEQYF
TRBJ2-7 many TRBD2 TRBV7-9 TGTGCCAGCAGCGTCATTAGCGGGAGTATGCCCTACGAGCAGTACTTC CASSVISGSMPYEQYF
TRBJ2-3 many . TRBV29-1 TGCAGCGTTACGTACATCCAGGGGACAGATACGCAGTATTTT CSVTYIQGTDTQYF